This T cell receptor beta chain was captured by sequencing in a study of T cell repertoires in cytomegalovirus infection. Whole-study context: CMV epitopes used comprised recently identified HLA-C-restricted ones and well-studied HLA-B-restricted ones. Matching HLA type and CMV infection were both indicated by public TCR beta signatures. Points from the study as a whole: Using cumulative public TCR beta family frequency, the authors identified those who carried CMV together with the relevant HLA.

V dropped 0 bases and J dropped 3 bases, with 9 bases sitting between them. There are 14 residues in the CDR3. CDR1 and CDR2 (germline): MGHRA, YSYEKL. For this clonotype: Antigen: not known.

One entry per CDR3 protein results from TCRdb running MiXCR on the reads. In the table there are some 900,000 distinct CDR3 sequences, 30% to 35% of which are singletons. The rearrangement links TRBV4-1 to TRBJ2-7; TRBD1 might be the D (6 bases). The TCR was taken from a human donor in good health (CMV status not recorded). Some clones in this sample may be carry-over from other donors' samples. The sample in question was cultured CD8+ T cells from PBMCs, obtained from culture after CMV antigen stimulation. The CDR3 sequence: CASSQDRTVYEQYF. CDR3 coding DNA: TGCGCCAGCAGCCAAGATCGGACAGTCTACGAGCAGTACTTC.